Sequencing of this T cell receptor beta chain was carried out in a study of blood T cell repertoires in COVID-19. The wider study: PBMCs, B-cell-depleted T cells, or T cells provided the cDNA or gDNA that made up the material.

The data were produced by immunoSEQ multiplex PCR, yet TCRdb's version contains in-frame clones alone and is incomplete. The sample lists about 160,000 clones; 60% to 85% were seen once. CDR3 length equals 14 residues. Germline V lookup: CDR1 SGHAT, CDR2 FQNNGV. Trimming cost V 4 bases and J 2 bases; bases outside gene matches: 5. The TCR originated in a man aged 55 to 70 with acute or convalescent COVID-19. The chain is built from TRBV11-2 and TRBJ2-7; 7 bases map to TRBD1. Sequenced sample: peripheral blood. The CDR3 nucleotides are TGTGCCAGCAGCTCCGGGACAGACACCTACGAGCAGTACTTC. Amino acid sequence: CASSSGTDTYEQYF.